This T cell receptor beta chain is from a study of shared clonotypes between healthy human individuals. The CDR3 length is 13 residues. Per the germline V gene, CDR1 is SGHDT and CDR2 is YYEEEE. Trimming stripped 5 bases from V and 4 bases from J, with 9 bases between. This clone was seen just once. Each subset's genomic DNA was split evenly across several immunoSEQ plates. The data were produced by immunoSEQ multiplex PCR, yet TCRdb's version contains in-frame clones alone and is incomplete. In the table there are approximately 2.5 million clones, approximately 92% of which are singletons. The chain is built from TRBV5-6 and TRBJ1-4; D remains ambiguous. Sequenced material: naive CD4+ T cells sorted from blood. Subset reported: CD45RA+ positively selected. The receptor was isolated from a man aged 18-30 years in good health. CDR3 bases: TGTGCCAGCAGACCTTATAATAATGAAAAACTGTTTTTT. Protein: CASRPYNNEKLFF.